Listed below are T cell receptor beta chains from one sample, sequenced in a study of blood T cell repertoires in COVID-19. This table comes from immunoSEQ multiplex PCR, and its TCRdb copy is limited to in-frame clones, with some not included. The profile shows roughly 500,000 clones, nearly 90% of them singletons. Sequenced input: peripheral blood. The receptor set was obtained from a man aged 18 to 30 with COVID-19, enrolled during active disease. CDR3s leave out the opening cysteine and the closing phenylalanine or tryptophan. The size entry is marked missing in some rows and otherwise reads once, few, many or a size class.

v_call	clone_size	cdr3_aa
TRBV11-2	-	ASSTGLAGGPTETQY
TRBV19	once	ASRKREQETQY
TRBV7-8	-	ASSLGAGNGYT
TRBV4-1	-	ASSQSGDYGYT
TRBV7-7	-	ASSARGDTGELF
TRBV19	-	ASSTGQYNEQF
TRBV10-3	-	AISKQQGASAF
TRBV11-3	-	ASSSTGNTEAF
TRBV19	-	ASRPPRQGFYNEQF
TRBV6-1	-	AAGGGYTEAF
TRBV2	-	ASSREETQY
TRBV5-1	-	ASSWASGAYQETQY
TRBV11-2	-	ASRPRGGPTDTQY
TRBV6-5	-	ASSYAGTGRTTEAF
TRBV2	-	ASSEDGVQETQY
TRBV28	few	ASSFIQRTNYEQY
TRBV9	-	ASSGLQGPGKLF
TRBV3-1/TRBV3-2	-	ASSLTGYEQY